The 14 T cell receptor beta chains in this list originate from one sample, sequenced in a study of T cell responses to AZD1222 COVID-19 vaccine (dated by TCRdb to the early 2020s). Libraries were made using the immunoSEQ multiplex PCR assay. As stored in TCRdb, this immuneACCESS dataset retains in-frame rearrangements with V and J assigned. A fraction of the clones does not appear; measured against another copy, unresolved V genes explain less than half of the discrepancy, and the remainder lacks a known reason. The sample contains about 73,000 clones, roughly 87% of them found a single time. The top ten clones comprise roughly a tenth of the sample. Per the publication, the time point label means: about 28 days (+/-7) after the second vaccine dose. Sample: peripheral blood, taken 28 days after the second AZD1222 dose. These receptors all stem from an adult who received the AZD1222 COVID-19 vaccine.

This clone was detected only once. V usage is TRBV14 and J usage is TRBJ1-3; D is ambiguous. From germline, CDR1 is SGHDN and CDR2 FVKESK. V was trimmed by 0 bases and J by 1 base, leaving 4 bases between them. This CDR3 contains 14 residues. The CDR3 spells CASSQDLSGNTIYF. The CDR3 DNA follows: TGTGCCAGCAGCCAAGATCTGTCTGGAAACACCATATATTTT.

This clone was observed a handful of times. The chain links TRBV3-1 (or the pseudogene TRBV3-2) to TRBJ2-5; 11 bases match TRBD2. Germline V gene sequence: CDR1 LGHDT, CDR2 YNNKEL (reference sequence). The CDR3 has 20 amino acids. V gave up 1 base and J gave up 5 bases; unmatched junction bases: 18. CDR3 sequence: CASSQGPVGLAGPHGETQYF. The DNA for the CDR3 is TGTGCCAGCAGCCAAGGTCCAGTTGGACTAGCGGGTCCCCATGGGGAGACCCAGTACTTC.

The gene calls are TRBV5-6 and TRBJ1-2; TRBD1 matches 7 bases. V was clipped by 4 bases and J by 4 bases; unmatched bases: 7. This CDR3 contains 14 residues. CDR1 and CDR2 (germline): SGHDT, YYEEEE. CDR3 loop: CASSPGQPSYGYTF. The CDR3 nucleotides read TGTGCCAGCAGCCCGGGACAGCCCAGCTATGGCTACACCTTC.

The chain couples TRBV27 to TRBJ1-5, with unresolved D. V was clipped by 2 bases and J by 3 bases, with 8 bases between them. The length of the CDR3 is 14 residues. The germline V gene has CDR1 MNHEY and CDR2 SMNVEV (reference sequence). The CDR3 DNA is TGTGCCAGCAGTTTAGCTGGGTCCAATCAGCCCCAGCATTTT. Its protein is CASSLAGSNQPQHF.

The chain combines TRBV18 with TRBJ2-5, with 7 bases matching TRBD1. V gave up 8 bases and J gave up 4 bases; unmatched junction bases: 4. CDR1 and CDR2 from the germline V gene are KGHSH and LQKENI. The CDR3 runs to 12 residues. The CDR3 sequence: CASRTGAETQYF. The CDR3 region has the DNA TGTGCCAGCAGAACAGGGGCAGAGACCCAGTACTTC.

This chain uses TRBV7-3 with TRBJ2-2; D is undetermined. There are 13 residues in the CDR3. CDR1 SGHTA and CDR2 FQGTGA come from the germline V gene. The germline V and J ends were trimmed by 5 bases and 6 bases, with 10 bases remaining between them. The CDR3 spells CASSPFHPGELFF. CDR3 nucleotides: TGTGCCAGCAGCCCCTTCCACCCCGGGGAGCTGTTTTTT.

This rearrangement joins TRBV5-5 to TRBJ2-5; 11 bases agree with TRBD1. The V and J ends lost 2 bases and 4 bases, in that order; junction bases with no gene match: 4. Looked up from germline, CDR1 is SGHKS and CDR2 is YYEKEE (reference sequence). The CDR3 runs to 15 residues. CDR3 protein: CASSLLGTGGETQYF. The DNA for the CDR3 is TGTGCCAGCAGCTTACTAGGGACAGGGGGAGAGACCCAGTACTTC.

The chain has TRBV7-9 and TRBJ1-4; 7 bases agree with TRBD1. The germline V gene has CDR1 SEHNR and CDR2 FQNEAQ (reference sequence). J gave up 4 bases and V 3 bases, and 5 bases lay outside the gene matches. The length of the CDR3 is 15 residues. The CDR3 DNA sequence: TGTGCCAGCAGCTTTCTACAGGGGTTTAATGAAAAACTGTTTTTT. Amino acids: CASSFLQGFNEKLFF. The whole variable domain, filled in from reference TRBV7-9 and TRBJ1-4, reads DTGVSQNPRHKITKRGQNVTFRCDPISEHNRLYWYRQTLGQGPEFLTYFQNEAQLEKSRLLSDRFSAERPKGSFSTLEIQRTEQGDSAMYLCASSFLQGFNEKLFFGSGTQLSVL.

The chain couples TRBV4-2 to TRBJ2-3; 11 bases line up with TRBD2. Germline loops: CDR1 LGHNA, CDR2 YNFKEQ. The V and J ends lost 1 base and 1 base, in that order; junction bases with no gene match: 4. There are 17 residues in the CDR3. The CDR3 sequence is CASSQALLAGGTDTQYF. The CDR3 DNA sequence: TGTGCCAGCAGCCAAGCCTTACTAGCGGGGGGCACAGATACGCAGTATTTT.

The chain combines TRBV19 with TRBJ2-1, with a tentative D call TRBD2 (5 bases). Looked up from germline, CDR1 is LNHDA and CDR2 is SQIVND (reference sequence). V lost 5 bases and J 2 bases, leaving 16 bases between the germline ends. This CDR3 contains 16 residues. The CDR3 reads CASSLLSSSTYNEQFF. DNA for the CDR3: TGTGCCAGTAGTCTCTTATCTAGCAGCACCTACAATGAGCAGTTCTTC.

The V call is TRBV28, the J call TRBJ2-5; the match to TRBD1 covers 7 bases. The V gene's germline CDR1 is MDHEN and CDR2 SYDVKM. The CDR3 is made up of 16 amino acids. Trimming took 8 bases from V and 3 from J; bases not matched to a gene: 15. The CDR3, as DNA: TGTGCCAGCCCCCTGGGAGAGGGGGCGCCGGAAGAGACCCAGTACTTC. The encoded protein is CASPLGEGAPEETQYF.

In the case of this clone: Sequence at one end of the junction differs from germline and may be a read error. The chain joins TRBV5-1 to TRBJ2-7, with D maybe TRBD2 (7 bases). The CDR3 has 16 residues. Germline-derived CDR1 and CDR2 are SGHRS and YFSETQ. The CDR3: CASRLGGGASVYEQYF. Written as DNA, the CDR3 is TGCGCCAGCAGATTGGGTGGGGGGGCGAGTGTGTACGAGCAGTACTTC.

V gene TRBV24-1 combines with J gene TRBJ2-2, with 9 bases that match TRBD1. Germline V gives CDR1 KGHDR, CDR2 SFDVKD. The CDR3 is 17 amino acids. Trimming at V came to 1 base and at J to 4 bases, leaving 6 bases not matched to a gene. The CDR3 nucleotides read TGTGCCACCAGTGATTTAGGGACAGGGCCTGGCACCGGGGAGCTGTTTTTT. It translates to CATSDLGTGPGTGELFF.

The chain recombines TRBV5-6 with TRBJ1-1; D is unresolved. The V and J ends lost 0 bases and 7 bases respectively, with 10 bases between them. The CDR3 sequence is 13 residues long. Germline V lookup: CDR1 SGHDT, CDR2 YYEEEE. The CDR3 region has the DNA TGTGCCAGCAGCTTGGCGTCCGGTTTTGAAGCTTTCTTT. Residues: CASSLASGFEAFF.